A selection of T cell receptor beta chains follows, all from one sample in a study of T cells in Graves' hyperthyroidism and ophthalmopathy. From the multiplex PCR reads, TCRdb called clonotypes with MiXCR, one entry per CDR3 protein. The sample includes fewer than 700,000 distinct CDR3 sequences, around 15% of them seen just once. The sample was blood. These TCRs come from a woman aged 25 to 45 with Graves' hyperthyroidism. The CDR3 runs from the conserved cysteine through the conserved F or W. D genes are given only for firm matches. Clone size is shown for a subset of rows, as once, few, many or a class of expanded clone.

size	V	D	J	CDR3	DNA
many	TRBV28	-	TRBJ1-1	CASSFWTENTEAFF	TGTGCCAGCAGTTTCTGGACGGAGAACACTGAAGCTTTCTTT
many	TRBV6-2/TRBV6-3	TRBD2	TRBJ2-5	CASGVAGLQETQYF	TGTGCCAGCGGAGTAGCGGGACTCCAAGAGACCCAGTACTTC
many	TRBV5-1	-	TRBJ1-3	CASSFEDTHTIYF	TGCGCCAGCAGCTTCGAGGACACTCACACCATATATTTT
many	TRBV2	TRBD2	TRBJ2-3	CASSVGLATDTQYF	TGTGCCAGCAGTGTTGGACTAGCAACAGATACGCAGTATTTT
-	TRBV4-2	-	TRBJ2-3	CASSQEYSSADTQYF	TGTGCCAGCAGCCAAGAGTACTCCTCGGCAGATACGCAGTATTTT
few	TRBV6-5	-	TRBJ1-1	CASSYSIRGLRSTEAFF	TGTGCCAGCAGTTACTCTATTCGTGGCCTCCGCAGCACTGAAGCTTTCTTT
-	TRBV7-3	-	TRBJ2-1	CASSLTQGQNNEQFF	TGTGCCAGCAGCTTAACCCAGGGGCAGAACAATGAGCAGTTCTTC
-	TRBV18	-	TRBJ2-7	CASAGRNSEIEQYF	TGTGCCAGCGCCGGAAGGAACAGCGAAATTGAGCAGTACTTC
many	TRBV28	TRBD1	TRBJ2-3	CASRVIQGAGTDTQYF	TGTGCCAGCAGGGTCATACAGGGGGCCGGCACAGATACGCAGTATTTT
-	TRBV14	-	TRBJ2-1	CASSQTRSGYYNEQFF	TGTGCCAGCAGCCAGACCAGGAGCGGATACTACAATGAGCAGTTCTTC
-	TRBV9	TRBD2	TRBJ2-2	CASSERASGRFGGELFF	TGTGCCAGCAGCGAGAGAGCTAGCGGGAGATTCGGCGGGGAGCTGTTTTTT
many	TRBV9	TRBD2	TRBJ2-7	CASSVGGGRPYEQYF	TGTGCCAGCAGCGTAGGGGGGGGGAGACCCTACGAGCAGTACTTC
many	TRBV5-8	TRBD1	TRBJ2-5	CASSPGTDQETQYF	TGTGCCAGCAGCCCCGGGACAGATCAAGAGACCCAGTACTTC
many	TRBV18	TRBD1	TRBJ1-1	CASSPGQGGRTEAFF	TGTGCCAGCTCACCGGGACAGGGGGGACGAACTGAAGCTTTCTTT
many	TRBV5-4	-	TRBJ2-5	CASSLGVDRSVETQYF	TGTGCCAGCAGCTTGGGAGTCGACCGGAGCGTAGAGACCCAGTACTTC
many	TRBV6-2/TRBV6-3	TRBD2	TRBJ2-1	CASRLAGGNEQFF	TGTGCCAGCAGACTAGCGGGAGGTAATGAGCAGTTCTTC
once	TRBV6-1	TRBD1	TRBJ2-2	CASSRKDRDTGELFF	TGTGCCAGCAGCCGGAAGGACAGGGACACCGGGGAGCTGTTTTTT
-	TRBV9	TRBD2	TRBJ2-3	CASFRGASGLPDTQYF	TGTGCCAGCTTCCGTGGGGCTAGCGGCCTGCCCGATACGCAGTATTTT
many	TRBV7-8	TRBD1	TRBJ2-3	CASSLDRDRLSTDTQYF	TGTGCCAGCAGCTTAGACCGGGACAGACTCAGCACAGATACGCAGTATTTT
few	TRBV29-1	-	TRBJ2-7	CSVLGGQLASYEQYF	TGCAGCGTCCTGGGGGGACAGCTTGCCTCCTACGAGCAGTACTTC
many	TRBV29-1	-	TRBJ2-2	CSVGVSGTGELFF	TGCAGCGTTGGCGTTAGCGGCACCGGGGAGCTGTTTTTT
few	TRBV6-5	-	TRBJ2-7	CASSWGSAEQYF	TGTGCCAGCAGTTGGGGGAGCGCCGAGCAGTACTTC
few	TRBV2	TRBD2	TRBJ2-7	CASRELAASSYGQYF	TGTGCCAGCAGGGAACTAGCGGCCTCCTCCTACGGGCAGTACTTC
-	TRBV7-9	TRBD1	TRBJ1-4	CASTWTGTNEKLFF	TGTGCCAGCACCTGGACAGGCACTAATGAAAAACTGTTTTTT
once	TRBV7-8	-	TRBJ1-2	CASSFDIYGYTF	TGTGCCAGCAGCTTTGACATCTATGGCTACACCTTC
few	TRBV19	TRBD2	TRBJ2-2	CASSSAGVSGELFF	TGTGCCAGTAGTAGTGCGGGAGTCTCCGGGGAGCTGTTTTTT
-	TRBV29-1	-	TRBJ2-7	CSVNSGPSSYNEQYF	TGCAGCGTTAATAGCGGACCGAGCTCCTACAATGAGCAGTACTTC
-	TRBV30	-	TRBJ1-2	CAWSVDRPDYGYTF	TGTGCCTGGAGTGTAGACAGGCCTGACTATGGCTACACCTTC
many	TRBV12-3/TRBV12-4	-	TRBJ2-3	CASSRTGTPTDTQYF	TGTGCCAGCAGCCGTACAGGGACCCCCACAGATACGCAGTATTTT
many	TRBV20-1	-	TRBJ2-7	CSALNRDYYEQYF	TGCAGTGCCCTTAACAGGGACTACTACGAGCAGTACTTC
-	TRBV5-1	-	TRBJ2-7	CASSLVETYEQYF	TGCGCCAGCAGCTTGGTTGAAACCTACGAGCAGTACTTC
few	TRBV4-3	TRBD2	TRBJ2-3	CASSQDSIDGRADTQYF	TGCGCCAGCAGCCAAGATTCCATAGACGGGAGGGCAGATACGCAGTATTTT
-	TRBV28	TRBD1	TRBJ2-7	CASKGDRSSYEQYF	TGTGCCAGCAAGGGGGACAGGTCCTCCTACGAGCAGTACTTC
many	TRBV28	-	TRBJ1-2	CASSLQRMSGYTF	TGTGCCAGCAGTTTGCAGAGGATGAGTGGCTACACCTTC
many	TRBV6-2/TRBV6-3	-	TRBJ1-4	CASKDDPANEKLFF	TGTGCCAGCAAGGACGATCCGGCCAATGAAAAACTGTTTTTT
few	TRBV14	-	TRBJ1-1	CASSQVGGGLEAFF	TGTGCCAGCAGCCAAGTGGGGGGCGGCCTTGAAGCTTTCTTT
few	TRBV20-1	-	TRBJ2-3	CSAPSGDTQYF	TGCAGTGCCCCGAGCGGGGATACGCAGTATTTT
many	TRBV7-2	-	TRBJ2-1	CASSLRRNEQFF	TGTGCCAGCAGCTTAAGGCGGAATGAGCAGTTCTTC
many	TRBV7-2	TRBD2	TRBJ2-7	CASSLGLAGGREQYF	TGTGCCAGCAGCTTAGGGCTAGCGGGAGGGCGAGAGCAGTACTTC
many	TRBV7-9	-	TRBJ1-1	CASSLMPTGKAFF	TGTGCCAGCAGCTTAATGCCGACAGGTAAAGCTTTCTTT
once	TRBV5-1	TRBD2	TRBJ2-1	CASSSSGTSGSRRVYNEQFF	TGCGCCAGCAGCTCCTCCGGGACTAGCGGGAGTAGGAGGGTCTACAATGAGCAGTTCTTC
many	TRBV12-5	-	TRBJ2-1	CASGFQGDNEQFF	TGTGCTAGTGGTTTCCAAGGGGACAATGAGCAGTTCTTC